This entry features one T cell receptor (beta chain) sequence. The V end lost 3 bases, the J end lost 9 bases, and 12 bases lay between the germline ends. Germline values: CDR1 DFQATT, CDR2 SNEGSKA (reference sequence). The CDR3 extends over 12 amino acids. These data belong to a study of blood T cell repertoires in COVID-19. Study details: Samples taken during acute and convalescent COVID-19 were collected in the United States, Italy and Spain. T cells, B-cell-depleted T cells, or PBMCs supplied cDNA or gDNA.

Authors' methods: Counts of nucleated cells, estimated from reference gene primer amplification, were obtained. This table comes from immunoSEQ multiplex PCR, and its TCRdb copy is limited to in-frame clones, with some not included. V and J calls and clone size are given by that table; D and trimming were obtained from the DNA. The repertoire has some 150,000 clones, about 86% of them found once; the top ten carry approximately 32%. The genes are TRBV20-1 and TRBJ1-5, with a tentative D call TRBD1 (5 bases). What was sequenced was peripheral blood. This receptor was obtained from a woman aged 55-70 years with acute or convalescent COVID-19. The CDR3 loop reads CSASPGSGPQHF. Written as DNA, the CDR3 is TGCAGTGCTAGTCCAGGGTCGGGGCCCCAGCATTTT.